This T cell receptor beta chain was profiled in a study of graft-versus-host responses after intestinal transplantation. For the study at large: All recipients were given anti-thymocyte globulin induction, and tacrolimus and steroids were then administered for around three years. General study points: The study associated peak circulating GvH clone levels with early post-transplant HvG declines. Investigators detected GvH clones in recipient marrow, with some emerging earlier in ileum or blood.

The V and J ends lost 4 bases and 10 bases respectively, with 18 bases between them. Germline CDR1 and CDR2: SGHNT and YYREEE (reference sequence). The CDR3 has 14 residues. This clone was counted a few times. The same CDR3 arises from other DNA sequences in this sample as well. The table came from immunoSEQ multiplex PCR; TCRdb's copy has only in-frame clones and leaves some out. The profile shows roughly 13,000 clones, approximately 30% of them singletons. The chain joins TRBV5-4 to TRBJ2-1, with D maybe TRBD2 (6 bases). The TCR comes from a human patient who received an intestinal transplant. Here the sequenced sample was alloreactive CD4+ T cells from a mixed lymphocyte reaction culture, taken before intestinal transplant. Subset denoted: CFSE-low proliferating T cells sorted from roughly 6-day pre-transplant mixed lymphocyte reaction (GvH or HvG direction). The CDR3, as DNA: TGTGCCAGCAGCAGGGGACTGGCGGGAATCGAGCAGTTCTTC. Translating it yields CASSRGLAGIEQFF.